Shown below are 18 T cell receptor beta chains from a single sample sequenced in a study of T cell changes during pregnancy in multiple sclerosis. Produced via immunoSEQ multiplex PCR; TCRdb's table is partial and in-frame only. The sample contains 35,000 to 40,000 clones, approximately 90% of which appear only once. The source was CD4+ T cells from peripheral blood mononuclear cells, collected in the third trimester of pregnancy. The receptor set was obtained from a female donor in good health, enrolled as a control in a pregnancy study.

This clone is a singleton in its sample. This chain joins TRBV28 and TRBJ1-1; D uncertain. The CDR3 contains 13 residues. CDR1 is MDHEN, CDR2 SYDVKM, per germline. Trimming took 3 bases from V and 0 from J, leaving 5 bases between them. CDR3: CASSFRLNTEAFF. DNA for the CDR3: TGTGCCAGCAGTTTTAGATTGAACACTGAAGCTTTCTTT.

This chain links TRBV7-2 with TRBJ1-1; D unresolved. The CDR3 covers 14 residues. Germline assignment: CDR1 SGHTA and CDR2 FQGNSA. V was pared by 5 bases and J by 2 bases, with 12 bases between. The CDR3 loop is CASSPQRGNTEAFF. CDR3 coding DNA: TGTGCCAGCAGCCCACAGCGGGGAAACACTGAAGCTTTCTTT. Full variable domain (remainder filled in from reference TRBV7-2 and TRBJ1-1): GAGVSQSPSNKVTEKGKDVELRCDPISGHTALYWYRQSLGQGLEFLIYFQGNSAPDKSGLPSDRFSAERTGGSVSTLTIQRTQQEDSAVYLCASSPQRGNTEAFFGQGTRLTVV.

In DNA, the CDR3 is TGTGCCAGCAGTCCCCAGGGCCATGAGCAGTTCTTC. Its translation: CASSPQGHEQFF. The chain uses TRBV6-5 and TRBJ2-1; D perhaps matches TRBD1 (5 bases). There are 12 residues in the CDR3. Per the germline V gene, CDR1 is MNHEY and CDR2 is SVGAGI. Trimming pared 5 bases from V and 8 bases from J, leaving 10 bases between.

Only a few counts were recorded for this clone. The gene calls are TRBV29-1 and TRBJ1-1, with unresolved D. Germline assignment: CDR1 SQVTM and CDR2 ANQGSEA. There are 11 residues in the CDR3. Between the trimmed V and J ends, which lost 7 bases and 1 base, there was a span of 7 bases. The CDR3 sequence: CSALWNTEAFF. The CDR3 DNA reads TGCAGCGCCCTCTGGAACACTGAAGCTTTCTTT.

The chain uses TRBV7-8 and TRBJ2-6, with 7 bases fitting TRBD2. Losses at the gene ends were 1 base for V and 2 bases for J; bases not matched to a gene: 11. Germline CDR1 and CDR2: SGHVS and FQNEAQ. The CDR3 consists of 19 residues. Here the CDR3 DNA reads TGTGCCAGCAGCTTAGTCCGGTTTGGCGGGAGCACTGGGGCCAACGTCCTGACTTTC. Protein sequence: CASSLVRFGGSTGANVLTF.

This clone was detected only once. As DNA, the CDR3 is TGTGCCAGCAGTTTATCCCAGGAGGGACTAGAGTACTTC. Its translation: CASSLSQEGLEYF. The chain has TRBV28 and TRBJ2-7, with 8 bases matching TRBD2. The CDR3 extends over 13 amino acids. Germline V lookup: CDR1 MDHEN, CDR2 SYDVKM. Germline trimming cut 1 base from V and 11 bases from J; bases unmatched to any gene: 7. The full variable domain, its missing parts supplied by reference TRBV28 and TRBJ2-7, is DVKVTQSSRYLVKRTGEKVFLECVQDMDHENMFWYRQDPGLGLRLIYFSYDVKMKEKGDIPEGYSVSREKKERFSLILESASTNQTSMYLCASSLSQEGLEYFGPGTRLTVT.

This clone was found a few times. The chain joins TRBV11-2 to TRBJ1-6; 7 bases agree with TRBD1. The CDR3 totals 14 residues. The V gene's germline CDR1 is SGHAT and CDR2 FQNNGV. V shed 2 bases, J shed 8 bases, and the junction held 3 bases outside the gene matches. The chain's CDR3 is CASSLTGTDSPLHF. As DNA, the CDR3 is TGTGCCAGCAGCTTAACCGGGACAGATTCACCCCTCCACTTT.

The CDR3 region is CASSLGANYGYTF. For the CDR3, the DNA is TGTGCCAGCAGTTTAGGTGCGAACTATGGCTACACCTTC. V is TRBV28 and J is TRBJ1-2; the D is unclear. Germline V gene data show CDR1 as MDHEN and CDR2 as SYDVKM. This CDR3 contains 13 residues. Between the trimmed V and J ends, which lost 2 bases and 2 bases, there was a span of 6 bases.

Only a few counts were recorded for this clone. The chain recombines TRBV2 with TRBJ2-1; the match to TRBD2 covers 9 bases. CDR3 length: 11 residues. V gave up 8 bases and J gave up 7 bases; unmatched junction bases: 0. Germline values: CDR1 SNHLY, CDR2 FYNNEI. CDR3 sequence (DNA): TGTGCCAGCGCGGGGGGGAATGAGCAGTTCTTC. It translates to CASAGGNEQFF.

This rearrangement joins TRBV30 to TRBJ1-1; the match to TRBD1 covers 11 bases. This CDR3 is 12 amino acids long. Losses at the gene ends were 5 bases for V and 5 bases for J; bases not matched to a gene: 1. Germline CDR1 is GTSNPN and CDR2 is SVGIG (reference sequence). The CDR3 nucleotides read TGTGCCTGGCGGGACAGGGGGACTGAAGCTTTCTTT. It codes for CAWRDRGTEAFF.

The CDR3 protein is CASFRAETQYF. The CDR3 DNA follows: TGTGCCAGCTTCAGGGCCGAGACCCAGTACTTC. This chain connects TRBV6-7 to TRBJ2-5; D possibly corresponds to TRBD1 (5 bases). TRBV6-7 is classed as an ORF, of uncertain function. V was shortened by 8 bases and J by 5 bases, with 9 bases between the two germline ends. The CDR3 extends over 11 amino acids.

V usage is TRBV5-1 and J usage is TRBJ2-3, with D perhaps TRBD1 (5 bases). Germline V lookup: CDR1 SGHRS, CDR2 YFSETQ. V gave up 4 bases and J gave up 2 bases, with 11 bases separating them. The CDR3 spans 14 residues. This chain's CDR3 is CASSPGHFTDTQYF. CDR3 bases: TGCGCCAGCAGCCCAGGACACTTCACAGATACGCAGTATTTT.

V is TRBV6-1 and J is TRBJ2-7; 8 bases fit TRBD1. V lost 6 bases and J lost 5; bases outside the gene matches: 6. This CDR3 contains 13 residues. Germline loops: CDR1 MNHNS, CDR2 SASEGT. The CDR3 sequence: CASSRTGQDEQYF. The CDR3 bases are TGTGCCAGCAGCAGGACAGGGCAGGACGAGCAGTACTTC.

V usage is TRBV6-5 and J usage is TRBJ2-3; possible D gene TRBD2, 6 bases. Trimming pared 2 bases from V and 4 bases from J, leaving 13 bases between. This CDR3 region has 15 residues. Germline CDR1 reads MNHEY; CDR2 reads SVGAGI. DNA of the CDR3: TGTGCCAGCAGTTACGCGGGAACGGGTTCAGATACGCAGTATTTT. As protein: CASSYAGTGSDTQYF.

The rearrangement joins TRBV5-1 to TRBJ1-1; 8 bases are a match to TRBD1. The germline gives CDR1 SGHRS, CDR2 YFSETQ. V was pared by 5 bases and J by 5 bases, with 5 bases of the junction left unmatched. The CDR3 consists of 13 residues. CDR3 bases: TGCGCCAGCAGTCAGGGGGCCGGTACTGAAGCTTTCTTT. Amino acid sequence: CASSQGAGTEAFF.

This sequence joins TRBV6-1 and TRBJ1-5, with D maybe TRBD1 (5 bases). The CDR3 sequence is 17 residues long. CDR1 and CDR2 (germline): MNHNS, SASEGT. With 1 base removed from V and 0 bases from J, the gap between germline ends came to 13 bases. Written as DNA, the CDR3 is TGTGCCAGCAGTGAAGTTCCTCCGGGACTTAGCAATCAGCCCCAGCATTTT. Protein sequence: CASSEVPPGLSNQPQHF.

The gene calls are TRBV27 and TRBJ1-2, with TRBD1 matching 8 bases. From germline, CDR1 is MNHEY and CDR2 SMNVEV (reference sequence). The trim removed 5 bases at V and 4 bases at J, leaving 3 bases unmatched. This CDR3 spans 13 amino acids. The CDR3 spells CASSRQGAYGYTF. As DNA, the CDR3 is TGTGCCAGCAGTCGTCAGGGGGCCTATGGCTACACCTTC.

This rearrangement joins TRBV28 to TRBJ1-1, with 9 nucleotides matching TRBD1. The CDR3 contains 14 residues. The V gene's germline CDR1 is MDHEN and CDR2 SYDVKM. J gave up 1 base and V 4 bases, and 1 base lay outside the gene matches. The CDR3 spells CASSSTGGNTEAFF. DNA for the CDR3: TGTGCCAGCAGTTCGACAGGGGGGAACACTGAAGCTTTCTTT.